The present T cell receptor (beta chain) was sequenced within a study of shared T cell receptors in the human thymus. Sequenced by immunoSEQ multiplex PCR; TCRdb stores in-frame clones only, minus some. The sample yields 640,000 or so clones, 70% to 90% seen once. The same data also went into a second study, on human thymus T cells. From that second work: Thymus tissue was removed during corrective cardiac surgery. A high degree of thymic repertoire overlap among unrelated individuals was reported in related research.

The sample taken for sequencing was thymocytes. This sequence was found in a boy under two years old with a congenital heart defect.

Written as DNA, the CDR3 is TGTGCCAGCAGATTGACACGGGAGTCTTCACCCCTCCACTTT. Protein: CASRLTRESSPLHF. This chain connects TRBV7-6 to TRBJ1-6; D remains ambiguous. Trimming removed 6 bases from V and 9 bases from J, with 15 bases in between. The CDR3 totals 14 residues. CDR1 is SGHVS and CDR2 is FNYEAQ in the germline V gene.